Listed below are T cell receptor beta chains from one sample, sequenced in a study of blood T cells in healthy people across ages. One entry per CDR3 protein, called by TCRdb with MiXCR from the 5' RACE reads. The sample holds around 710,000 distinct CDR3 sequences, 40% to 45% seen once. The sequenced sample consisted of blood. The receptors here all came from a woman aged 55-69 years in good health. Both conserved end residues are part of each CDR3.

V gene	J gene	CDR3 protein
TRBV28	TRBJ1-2	CASSLGTTLNYGYTF
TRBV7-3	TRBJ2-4	CASSPQGAKNIQYF
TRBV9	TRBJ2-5	CASSVAVTRQETQYF
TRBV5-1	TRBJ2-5	CASSYTSGGPNEQYF
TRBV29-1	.	CSVEVRGSSYNEQYF
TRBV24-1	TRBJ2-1	CATSDPRSGAYNEQFF
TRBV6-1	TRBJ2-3	CASSEGGGGTDTQYF
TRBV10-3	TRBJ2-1	CAISGEGRDHEQFF
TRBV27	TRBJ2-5	CASSYAGTSGYQETQYF
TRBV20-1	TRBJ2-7	CSASLASGLYEQYF
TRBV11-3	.	CASSFKRGTEQYF
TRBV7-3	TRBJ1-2	CASSKDRNYGYTF
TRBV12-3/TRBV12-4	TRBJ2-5	CASSFGRGGRTQYF
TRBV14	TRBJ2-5	CASSQDPRGRQYF
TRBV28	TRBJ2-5	CASSLEDREGVTQYF
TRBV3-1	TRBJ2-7	CASSQQGATYEQYF
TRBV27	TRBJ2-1	CASSNRDSANEQFF
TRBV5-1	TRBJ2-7	CASKAMDSEGDEQYF
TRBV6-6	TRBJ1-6	CASSPIAVLYNSPLHF
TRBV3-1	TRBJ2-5	CASSPPPPGSRYF
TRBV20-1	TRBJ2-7	CSARGTSGMYEQYF
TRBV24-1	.	CATSDFRAYEQYF
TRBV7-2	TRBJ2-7	CASSLVGAQGLGREQYF
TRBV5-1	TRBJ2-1	CASSLIPGSHNEQFF
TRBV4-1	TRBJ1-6	CASSQEMRGAKGSPLHF
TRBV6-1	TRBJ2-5	CASSGARVVEETQYF